These T cell receptor beta chains were read from a single sample in a study of glioma-infiltrating T cells. TCRdb independently ran MiXCR on the multiplex PCR reads; one entry per CDR3 protein. The sample lists fewer than 200,000 distinct CDR3 sequences; 32% were seen once. The sample taken for sequencing was glioma tissue, nonneoplastic brain tissue, or PBMCs (not recorded which). These receptors came from a human donor with low-grade glioma or glioblastoma, undergoing nonglioma brain surgery, or in good health (not recorded which). CDR3s include the opening cysteine and the closing phenylalanine or tryptophan. D genes are given only for firm matches. Only some rows state a clone size, as once, few, many or a class for expanded clones.

j_call,d_call,clone_size,v_call,cdr3_aa,cdr3_nt
TRBJ2-7,NA,many,TRBV27,CASSDFDEQYF,TGTGCCAGCAGCGATTTCGACGAGCAGTACTTC
TRBJ2-4,TRBD2,NA,TRBV7-2,CASSLVASGSLVAKNIQYF,TGTGCCAGCAGCTTAGTCGCTAGCGGGAGTTTGGTGGCCAAAAACATTCAGTACTTC
TRBJ1-2,NA,many,TRBV7-6,CASSLAAGSNYGYTF,TGTGCCAGCAGCTTAGCGGCAGGGTCGAACTATGGCTACACCTTC
TRBJ2-2,TRBD2,once,TRBV7-6,CASSPRESGVNTGELFF,TGTGCCAGCAGCCCCCGTGAGAGCGGGGTGAACACCGGGGAGCTGTTTTTT
TRBJ1-6,NA,few,TRBV4-1,CASSPLTPKSSYNSPLHF,TGCGCCAGCAGCCCGTTGACACCGAAGAGCTCCTATAATTCACCCCTCCACTTT
TRBJ1-6,NA,NA,TRBV2,CASSENGYHSPLHF,TGTGCCAGCAGTGAAAACGGCTACCATTCACCCCTCCACTTT
TRBJ2-1,NA,many,TRBV6-1,CASSTLDQRPFF,TGTGCCAGTAGTACCCTGGACCAGAGGCCGTTCTTC
TRBJ2-3,TRBD2,NA,TRBV6-2/TRBV6-3,CASSYEASGRDFTDKKYF,TGTGCCAGCAGTTATGAGGCTAGCGGGAGGGATTTCACAGATAAGAAGTATTTT
TRBJ1-1,NA,many,TRBV3-1,CASSQESLESRTNTEAFF,TGTGCCAGCAGCCAAGAGTCTCTCGAGTCCCGAACGAACACTGAAGCTTTCTTT
TRBJ1-1,NA,many,TRBV18,CASSPRSRSLNTEAFF,TGTGCCAGCTCACCACGTTCAAGGAGCCTGAACACTGAAGCTTTCTTT
TRBJ2-5,NA,few,TRBV5-1,CASSEGYQETQYF,TGCGCCAGCAGCGAAGGGTACCAAGAGACCCAGTACTTC
TRBJ2-5,NA,many,TRBV4-3,CASSRGFQETQYF,TGCGCCAGCAGCCGGGGGTTTCAAGAGACCCAGTACTTC
TRBJ2-3,TRBD2,NA,TRBV27,CASSGAPRASGTSKDTQYF,TGTGCCAGCAGCGGGGCCCCGAGGGCTAGCGGGACCAGCAAAGATACGCAGTACTTT
TRBJ2-5,TRBD2,few,TRBV12-3/TRBV12-4,CASSLARLAGEETQYF,TGTGCCAGCAGTTTAGCGCGTCTAGCGGGAGAAGAGACCCAGTACTTC
TRBJ2-3,TRBD2,many,TRBV3-1,CASSQGSGIGDTQYF,TGTGCCAGCAGCCAAGGGAGCGGGATCGGAGATACGCAGTATTTT
TRBJ2-7,TRBD2,NA,TRBV18,CASSPPDGRANIEQYF,TGTGCCAGCTCACCACCGGACGGGAGGGCCAATATCGAGCAGTACTTC
TRBJ2-1,TRBD2,once,TRBV27,CASSLDGTSGSYNEQFF,TGTGCCAGCAGTTTAGACGGGACTAGCGGGAGTTACAATGAGCAGTTCTTC
TRBJ2-7,NA,many,TRBV6-1,CASSEAAREYEQYF,TGTGCCAGCAGTGAAGCAGCCAGGGAGTACGAGCAGTACTTC
TRBJ1-5,NA,many,TRBV27,CASSLRREPNQPQHF,TGTGCCAGCAGTTTAAGGAGGGAGCCGAATCAGCCCCAGCATTTT
TRBJ1-1,TRBD1,many,TRBV19,CASSSGTGNPEAFF,TGTGCCAGTAGTTCTGGGACAGGGAACCCTGAAGCTTTCTTT
TRBJ2-1,TRBD2,few,TRBV7-6,CASSATSGRSDNEQFF,TGTGCCAGCAGCGCGACTAGCGGGAGGTCCGACAATGAGCAGTTCTTC
TRBJ2-5,NA,few,TRBV7-9,CATRTEQETQYF,TGTGCCACCCGGACGGAACAAGAGACCCAGTACTTC
TRBJ2-2,TRBD1,NA,TRBV4-2,CASSQRAGGTGELFF,TGTGCCAGCAGCCAGAGGGCAGGGGGCACCGGGGAGCTGTTTTTT
TRBJ2-7,NA,many,TRBV27,CASSYLSGPYEQYF,TGTGCCAGCAGTTACCTCTCAGGGCCCTACGAGCAGTACTTC
TRBJ2-3,TRBD2,NA,TRBV19,CASTEGASGRGRDTQYF,TGTGCCAGTACCGAAGGGGCTAGCGGGAGAGGTAGAGATACGCAGTATTTT
TRBJ2-1,TRBD2,few,TRBV12-3/TRBV12-4,CASSSETSGNYNEQFF,TGTGCCAGCAGTTCTGAGACTAGCGGGAATTACAATGAGCAGTTCTTC
TRBJ2-7,TRBD1,NA,TRBV27,CASSYYRGYVEQYF,TGTGCCAGCAGTTACTACAGGGGGTACGTCGAGCAGTACTTC
TRBJ1-1,NA,many,TRBV14,CASSDRGIMNTEAFF,TGTGCCAGCAGCGATAGAGGGATCATGAACACTGAAGCTTTCTTT
TRBJ2-3,NA,many,TRBV6-2/TRBV6-3,CASSYNPGAGGDTQYF,TGTGCCAGCAGTTATAACCCGGGAGCCGGGGGAGATACGCAGTATTTT
TRBJ2-7,TRBD1,many,TRBV7-2,CASSGKQGTYEQYF,TGTGCCAGCAGCGGAAAACAGGGGACCTACGAGCAGTACTTC
TRBJ2-7,TRBD2,many,TRBV4-3,CASSEGTSGYEQYF,TGCGCCAGCAGCGAGGGAACTAGCGGCTACGAGCAGTACTTC
TRBJ1-3,NA,NA,TRBV5-1,CASSKNTVSSGNAIYF,TGCGCCAGCAGCAAAAACACGGTCAGCTCTGGAAACGCCATATATTTT
TRBJ2-3,TRBD2,many,TRBV5-4,CASSLATSGKATDTQYF,TGTGCCAGCAGCTTGGCCACTAGCGGGAAGGCAACAGATACGCAGTATTTT
TRBJ2-3,TRBD1,many,TRBV6-1,CAGNRDRGTDTQYF,TGTGCCGGAAACCGGGACAGGGGCACAGATACGCAGTATTTT
TRBJ2-3,NA,few,TRBV7-2,CASSLENFRGDTQYF,TGTGCCAGCAGCTTAGAGAACTTCCGAGGGGATACGCAGTATTTT
TRBJ1-2,NA,few,TRBV19,CASSGPVGNYGYTF,TGTGCCAGTAGTGGTCCGGTGGGGAACTATGGCTACACCTTC
TRBJ2-2,TRBD1,many,TRBV7-9,CASSSRQGYSDGELFF,TGTGCCAGCAGCTCGCGACAGGGATACTCGGACGGGGAGCTGTTTTTT
TRBJ1-1,NA,few,TRBV5-4,CASSPTAGGRSEAFF,TGTGCCAGCAGCCCCACCGCGGGGGGGCGTTCTGAAGCTTTCTTT
TRBJ2-5,NA,many,TRBV7-8,CASSLAPDQETQYF,TGTGCCAGCAGCTTAGCGCCAGACCAAGAGACCCAGTACTTC
TRBJ1-1,NA,NA,TRBV6-5,CASIYSGVPGINTEAFF,TGTGCCAGCATTTACTCGGGGGTACCTGGGATTAACACTGAAGCTTTCTTT
TRBJ2-1,TRBD1,NA,TRBV19,CASSSGQGNEQFF,TGTGCCAGTAGTTCGGGACAGGGGAATGAGCAGTTCTTC
TRBJ2-3,NA,many,TRBV20-1,CSAKRGAGGLDTQYF,TGCAGTGCAAAGAGAGGGGCAGGGGGGTTAGATACGCAGTATTTT
TRBJ1-1,NA,NA,TRBV5-5,CASSPAERGTEAFF,TGTGCCAGCAGCCCCGCGGAAAGGGGCACTGAAGCTTTCTTT
TRBJ1-1,TRBD1,many,TRBV2,CASKVGQGRTEAFF,TGTGCCAGCAAAGTAGGACAGGGGCGCACTGAAGCTTTCTTT